Described below is a single T cell receptor (beta chain) sequence and its context. Its antigen is currently unknown. A read error may produce the germline difference seen at one junction end. The CDR3 is 10 residues long. Germline V gene data show CDR1 as MDHEN and CDR2 as SYDVKM. The data were obtained in a study of breast tumors, draining lymph nodes, adjacent tissues. Findings and limits, study-wide: That most tumor T cells come from lymph nodes remained unproven.

TCRdb redid the calling of the multiplex PCR reads with MiXCR, one entry per CDR3 protein. The table has some 52,000 distinct CDR3 sequences, roughly 41% seen once. V usage is TRBV28 and J usage is TRBJ2-1, with TRBD2 as a possible D gene (5 bases). The TCR was taken from a female donor with breast cancer. Some clones in this sample may be carry-over from other donors' samples. Sequencing used breast tumor tissue. CDR3: CASSRGERFF. Here the CDR3 DNA reads TGTGCCAGCAGTCGGGGTGAGCGGTTCTTC.